The rows below give T cell receptor beta chains drawn from one sample of a study of cytomegalovirus exposure and HLA in healthy donors. Assay used: immunoSEQ multiplex PCR; TCRdb lists only in-frame clones, some missing. Here the sample spans 300,000 or so clones, around four fifths being singletons. Material: PBMCs. These receptors were collected from a woman aged 40-49 years in good health and CMV-seropositive. CDR3s leave out the opening cysteine and the closing phenylalanine or tryptophan.

TRBV29-1	TRBJ2-1	SVELEVGSADNEQF
TRBV19	TRBJ2-7	ASSISGVVEQY
TRBV27	TRBJ1-1	ASSSHSPGQLRNAF
TRBV19	TRBJ1-2	ASSSPGRANYGYT
TRBV10-1	TRBJ2-3	ASRDLGAGPATADTQY
TRBV7-8	TRBJ1-4	ASSPRETNEKLF
TRBV10-3	TRBJ2-1	GTSGSESHNEQF
TRBV11-3	TRBJ2-7	ASSSTWYEQY
TRBV15	TRBJ1-3	ATSRDPGMSGNTIY
TRBV20-1	TRBJ2-7	SGGVSYEQY
TRBV4-1	TRBJ1-5	ASSSGEGGWQPQH
TRBV27	TRBJ2-1	ASSLPTSGRNNEQF
TRBV19	TRBJ1-2	ASSNQGRWGYT
TRBV13	TRBJ2-7	ASSLGQGTYEQY
TRBV28	TRBJ2-7	ASSSLTGQGSYEQY
TRBV27	TRBJ2-7	ASSPPTSSYEQY
TRBV5-1	TRBJ1-3	ASSLGQGAPGNTIY
TRBV7-2	TRBJ2-1	ASSSGGQSYNEQF
TRBV10-3	TRBJ2-3	AISFRTGGTDTQY
TRBV7-3	TRBJ2-2	ASSPSGRPGREGTGELF
TRBV19	TRBJ1-3	ASSIGGGHTAGNTIY
TRBV7-2	TRBJ2-1	ASSLGLAANEQF
TRBV5-1	TRBJ2-1	ASSLLSGLALNEQF
TRBV27	TRBJ2-3	ASSPVAGVSTDTQY
TRBV6-5	TRBJ1-1	ASKMVKGSYTEAF
TRBV28	TRBJ1-5	ASSSAGVISNQPQH
TRBV14	TRBJ2-7	ASSQGGYGYEQY
TRBV27	TRBJ2-7	ASAQGAPPRYEQY
TRBV11-1	TRBJ1-1	ASSLGASNTEAF
TRBV7-9	TRBJ1-2	ASSLLPTEEYRRGYGYT
TRBV6-1	TRBJ2-7	ASSTSLIDSYEQY
TRBV7-3	TRBJ2-3	ASSPPGGSNADTQY
TRBV4-1	TRBJ2-5	ASSQDWKGAQY
TRBV30	TRBJ1-4	AWRDWTGTTNEKLF
TRBV5-1	.	ASTQLGGPYEQY
TRBV7-6	TRBJ2-7	ASSSSPSGSYEQY
TRBV29-1	TRBJ2-1	SVDETSGRYAGNEQF
TRBV27	TRBJ2-1	ASTPIAGARRNEQF
TRBV5-1	TRBJ2-7	ASSLGTSGSLYEQY
TRBV28	TRBJ2-4	ASSLFGTFGAKNIQY
TRBV19	TRBJ1-5	ASTSGSSNQPQH
TRBV2	TRBJ1-6	ASSAQGNNSPLH
TRBV28	TRBJ1-6	ASSPTGGSPLH
TRBV5-1	TRBJ2-5	ASSFWGVGISAETQY
TRBV5-4	TRBJ1-1	ASSLRENTEAF
TRBV5-4	TRBJ1-4	ASADRGLNEKLF
TRBV5-1	TRBJ1-1	ASSLRLMNTEAF
TRBV9	TRBJ1-1	ASGSGENTEAF
TRBV10-3	TRBJ1-1	AISEITGTGGARGAF
TRBV7-9	TRBJ1-4	ASRPRGPGEKLF
TRBV9	TRBJ2-1	ASSADGLAGEQF
TRBV2	TRBJ2-2	ASNGQLTNTGELF
TRBV4-3	TRBJ1-6	ASSPNRGTNSPLH